A single sample is the source of the 2 T cell receptor beta chains below, sequenced in a study of T cell responses to AZD1222 COVID-19 vaccine. Here immunoSEQ multiplex PCR was the method, and the copy in TCRdb shows in-frame clones only, minus some. The data hold 170,000 or so clones, with 90% observed a single time. The sequencing used peripheral blood, collected on day 0 of AZD1222 vaccination. The receptors stem from an adult in good health.

V is TRBV18 and J is TRBJ2-7; D call uncertain. Trimming removed 3 bases from V and 5 bases from J, with 14 bases in between. The CDR3 is 14 residues long. The germline V gene has CDR1 KGHSH and CDR2 LQKENI. CDR3 DNA sequence: TGTGCCAGCTCACCGTCCTTAGGTAGCAACGAGCAGTACTTC. Its translation: CASSPSLGSNEQYF.

V gene TRBV4-3 combines with J gene TRBJ1-2; possible D gene TRBD1, 6 bases. The CDR3 totals 14 residues. Looked up from germline, CDR1 is LGHNA and CDR2 is YSLEER. V lost 4 bases to trimming and J lost 6 bases, with 15 bases between them. The DNA of the CDR3 is TGCGCCAGCAGCCTGCGGACAGCGAAAGATGGCTACACCTTC. It codes for CASSLRTAKDGYTF.